This entry concerns a single T cell receptor beta chain. Its antigen is unidentified. This specimen belongs to a study of human T cells and chemical hapten exposure. Turning to the study itself: After 6 days, upper back 0.01% DPC patch tests were scored.

Germline V lookup: CDR1 KGHSH, CDR2 LQKENI. The CDR3 covers 16 residues. V lost 6 bases, J lost 5 bases, and 14 bases stayed unmatched. The time point is: patch test 3, about 24 weeks after DPC sensitization. Treatment of the sample: therapeutic diphenylcyclopropenone sensitization with weekly scalp DPC. Total RNA was isolated from whole blood that had not been fractionated. Venepuncture was done earlier than the placement of each patch test. Suited to DPC and affected by alopecia, the donors ranged from 18 to 70 years old. Findings and limits, study-wide: The formation of large CDR3 similarity clusters by expanded TCRs significantly exceeded that of controls.

TCRdb itself ran the RACE reads through MiXCR, one entry per CDR3 protein. The table includes almost 40,000 distinct CDR3 sequences, 8% to 9.5% detected once. This specimen was whole blood, taken in connection with sensitization to the hapten diphenylcyclopropenone (DPC). The receptor was derived from a man over 45 with alopecia areata. Some clones in this sample may be carry-over from other donors' samples. This chain joins TRBV18 and TRBJ2-7, with 9 bases aligning to TRBD1. Here the CDR3 DNA reads TGTGCCAGCTCGCTCCGGATCCGGGACAGGGTGCACGAGCAGTACTTC. As protein: CASSLRIRDRVHEQYF.